The present entry profiles one TCR beta chain with its context. These data originate in a study of shared clonotypes between healthy human individuals. All the donors were Caucasian adults who lived in Nashville, Tennessee. The method was immunoSEQ multiplex PCR; TCRdb's version includes in-frame clones alone and lacks a portion of them. The sample lists some 1 million clones; 65% to 80% were seen once. The sample consisted of memory CD4+ T cells sorted from blood. Subset denoted: CD45RA-negative fraction. This clonotype originated in a man aged 18 to 29 in good health.

DNA of the CDR3: TGTGCCACCTCCCTGCAGGGGACAGCTAATGAAAAACTGTTTTTT. Its protein is CATSLQGTANEKLFF. The rearrangement links TRBV28 to TRBJ1-4, with 7 bases matching TRBD1. The V gene's germline CDR1 is MDHEN and CDR2 SYDVKM. V gave up 10 bases and J gave up 3 bases; unmatched junction bases: 11. This CDR3 contains 15 residues.